Presented here are 11 T cell receptor beta chains from one specimen sequenced in a study of control samples from healthy donors and cancer patients. Some clones are missing from TCRdb's copy, which holds only in-frame ones; the method was immunoSEQ multiplex PCR. The data show around 120,000 clones, just under 95% seen once. The material sequenced was blood. The origin of the receptors is a man in his thirties or forties in good health.

The V call is TRBV2, the J call TRBJ1-4, with D hard to call. The length of the CDR3 is 16 residues. V lost 3 bases, J lost 4 bases, and 15 bases lay in between. CDR1 and CDR2 from the germline V gene are SNHLY and FYNNEI. Here the CDR3 DNA reads TGTGCCAGCAGTGACTTCGGGGATCGGGGTAATGAAAAACTGTTTTTT. Residues: CASSDFGDRGNEKLFF.

About this clone: The junction departs from the called germline gene at one end, perhaps through a read error. The DNA for the CDR3 is TGTGCCAGCACCTTGGTTAGCGGGGGGAGAGAGCAGTACTTC. It specifies CASTLVSGGREQYF. This sequence joins TRBV5-6 and TRBJ2-7, with 10 positions matching TRBD2. Germline CDR1 and CDR2: SGHDT and YYEEEE. CDR3 length equals 14 residues.

The gene calls are TRBV4-1 and TRBJ1-3; maybe TRBD1 (6 bases). This CDR3 is 17 amino acids long. Trimming cost V 0 bases and J 0 bases, with 12 bases left between them. The germline V gene encodes CDR1 MGHRA and CDR2 YSYEKL. The DNA of the CDR3 is TGCGCCAGCAGCCAAGATGAAAGGGGGTTCTCTGGAAACACCATATATTTT. Amino acid sequence: CASSQDERGFSGNTIYF.

The J gene is TRBJ2-2, the V gene TRBV19, with unresolved D. V was trimmed by 8 bases and J by 6 bases, leaving 4 bases between them. CDR3 size: 10 residues. Germline V gives CDR1 LNHDA, CDR2 SQIVND (reference sequence). As DNA, the CDR3 is TGTGCCAGTTGGTCCGGGGAGCTGTTTTTT. As protein: CASWSGELFF.

Here the CDR3 reads CASSVGGQGLQRVYQETQYF. DNA of the CDR3: TGTGCCAGCAGCGTAGGAGGACAGGGACTCCAACGGGTATACCAAGAGACCCAGTACTTC. The V gene is TRBV9, the J gene TRBJ2-5; 8 positions match TRBD1. Per the germline V gene, CDR1 is SGDLS and CDR2 is YYNGEE. The CDR3 loop spans 20 amino acids. With 0 bases clipped from V and 0 bases from J, the junction kept 16 bases outside the gene matches.

The rearrangement joins TRBV21-1 to TRBJ1-6; the table's D call, TRBD1, has no DNA check behind it. TRBV21-1 is a pseudogene locus. The CDR3 covers 18 residues. CDR3 nucleotide sequence: TGTGCCAGCAGCAAAGAGGGTAGACAGGGAATGGATAATTCACCCCTCCACTTT. Translated: CASSKEGRQGMDNSPLHF.

The V and J genes are TRBV10-1 and TRBJ1-5; D is perhaps TRBD1 (5 bases). Trimming removed 9 bases at V and 4 bases at J, with 13 bases between. Germline V gene lookup returns CDR1 WNHNN and CDR2 SYGVQD (reference sequence). The CDR3 is 13 amino acids. Written as DNA, the CDR3 is TGCGCCAGGGGGGGACGGAAGAATCAGCCCCAGCATTTT. The encoded protein is CARGGRKNQPQHF.

This clone was seen more than once but under ten times. The chain links TRBV11-3 to TRBJ1-3; 7 bases align to TRBD1. CDR1 SGHNT and CDR2 YENEEA come from the germline V gene. The CDR3 spans 16 residues. V lost 4 bases to trimming and J lost 0 bases; unmatched junction nucleotides: 6. The CDR3 DNA follows: TGTGCCAGCAGCTCCGGGACAGCCAGCTCTGGAAACACCATATATTTT. Its protein is CASSSGTASSGNTIYF. The variable domain in full, with the rest retrieved from reference TRBV11-3 and TRBJ1-3, is EAGVVQSPRYKIIEKKQPVAFWCNPISGHNTLYWYLQNLGQGPELLIRYENEEAVDDSQLPKDRFSAERLKGVDSTLKIQPAELGDSAVYLCASSSGTASSGNTIYFGEGSWLTVV.

As for this clone: The junction departs from the called germline gene at one end, perhaps through a read error. The gene calls are TRBV6-2 or TRBV6-3 and TRBJ2-6; D is tentatively TRBD1 or TRBD2 (5 bases each). The CDR3 runs to 15 residues. Germline V gene data show CDR1 as MNHEY and CDR2 as SVGEGT. The CDR3 DNA sequence: TGTACCAGCAGTTACGAGGGGTCTGGGGCCAACGTCCTGACTTTC. This encodes CTSSYEGSGANVLTF.

The chain is built from TRBV19 and TRBJ2-1; D perhaps matches TRBD2 (5 bases). V shed 5 bases and J shed 6 bases, with 20 bases lying between them. The CDR3 has 16 residues. Germline CDR1 LNHDA, CDR2 SQIVND (reference sequence). Here the CDR3 DNA reads TGTGCCAGTAGTCCCGGACTCTTCAGCGTAGCCAATGAGCAGTTCTTC. Translation gives CASSPGLFSVANEQFF. The full variable domain, its missing parts supplied by reference TRBV19 and TRBJ2-1, is DGGITQSPKYLFRKEGQNVTLSCEQNLNHDAMYWYRQDPGQGLRLIYYSQIVNDFQKGDIAEGYSVSREKKESFPLTVTSAQKNPTAFYLCASSPGLFSVANEQFFGPGTRLTVL.

The gene calls are TRBV7-9 and TRBJ1-6, with D possibly TRBD1 on 5 matching bases. The CDR3 loop spans 15 amino acids. Trimming took off 1 base at V and 8 bases at J, with 12 bases between the two ends. The germline V gene encodes CDR1 SEHNR and CDR2 FQNEAQ (reference sequence). The CDR3 reads CASSLGQSRDSPLHF. CDR3 coding DNA: TGTGCCAGCAGCTTAGGACAGAGTCGGGATTCACCCCTCCACTTT.